This T cell receptor (beta chain) was recovered during a study of response to subunit inactivated influenza vaccine. Study-wide results and limits: Authors suggested few new T cells are recruited by each seasonal influenza vaccination.

Trimming took 2 bases from V and 12 from J, leaving 17 bases between them. Germline assignment: CDR1 LGHNA and CDR2 YSLEER. The CDR3 extends over 14 amino acids. Each CDR3 protein is one row after TCRdb ran MiXCR on the RT-PCR reads. The sample records 610,000 or so distinct CDR3 sequences, less than 15% being singletons. Points on this clonotype: Its matching antigen is unknown.

The material was PBMCs from blood, obtained about 12 days after vaccination. V usage is TRBV4-3 and J usage is TRBJ2-1, with D perhaps matching TRBD2 (7 bases). The sequence came from a man aged 50 or older who received an inactivated influenza vaccine. As DNA, the CDR3 is TGCGCCAGCAGCCAACTCCCCGGGGGGCAGGGGCAGTTCTTC. This sequence encodes CASSQLPGGQGQFF.